The 27 T cell receptor beta chains below were found in one sample sequenced in a study of identical twins. TCRdb recomputed calls from the 5' RACE reads with MiXCR, one row per CDR3 protein. The sample has hundreds of thousands of distinct CDR3 sequences; roughly 8% are singletons. These data also formed part of another study, on yellow fever vaccine responses in identical twins.

Specimen: PBMCs. All receptors come from a woman aged 18-29 years in good health.

V is TRBV9 and J is TRBJ2-3, with D tentatively TRBD1 or TRBD2 (6 bases each). CDR1 SGDLS and CDR2 YYNGEE come from the germline V gene. The CDR3 extends over 15 amino acids. V lost 4 bases and J 2 bases, leaving 14 bases between the germline ends. CDR3 in DNA: TGTGCCAGCAGCCCCTCGGGGGCAAACACAGATACGCAGTATTTT. The encoded protein is CASSPSGANTDTQYF.

At least ten counts were recorded for this clonotype. The chain carries TRBV4-3 and TRBJ2-1; D gene ambiguous. CDR3 size: 15 residues. Germline loops: CDR1 LGHNA, CDR2 YSLEER. Trimming left V 3 bases short and J 3 bases short, with 12 bases between. CDR3 in DNA: TGCGCCAGCAGCCAGGCAGCCTTCCTCTACAATGAGCAGTTCTTC. Protein sequence: CASSQAAFLYNEQFF.

V and J are TRBV6-1 and TRBJ1-5; D uncertain. Trimming took 8 bases from V and 6 from J, leaving 20 bases between them. The CDR3 sequence is 15 residues long. CDR1 and CDR2 (germline): MNHNS, SASEGT. CDR3 in amino acids: CASRAEAGWGQPQHF. The CDR3 coding sequence is TGTGCCAGCCGGGCGGAGGCGGGGTGGGGTCAGCCCCAGCATTTT.

This chain uses TRBV7-2 with TRBJ2-7; D is unclear. V lost 1 base and J lost 3, with 19 bases in between. Germline assignment: CDR1 SGHTA and CDR2 FQGNSA. The CDR3 sequence is 17 residues long. CDR3 loop: CASSLVGSDWAHYEQYF. CDR3 in DNA: TGTGCCAGCAGCTTAGTCGGTTCTGATTGGGCCCACTACGAGCAGTACTTC.

This clonotype appeared many times. The V call is TRBV7-2, the J call TRBJ1-3; tentatively, D is TRBD1 (5 bases). V lost 5 bases and J 5 bases, leaving 16 bases between the germline ends. CDR1 and CDR2 (germline): SGHTA, FQGNSA. The CDR3 loop spans 15 amino acids. CDR3 in amino acids: CASSPSGTARNTIYF. The CDR3 DNA is TGTGCCAGCAGCCCTTCCGGGACGGCCCGAAACACCATATATTTT.

This clonotype was recorded many times. The chain links TRBV4-3 to TRBJ1-1; D is unresolved. The CDR3 consists of 12 residues. CDR1 and CDR2 (germline): LGHNA, YSLEER. The V and J ends lost 1 base and 11 bases respectively, with 11 bases between them. The CDR3 region is CASSQGGFEAFF. CDR3 DNA sequence: TGCGCCAGCAGCCAAGGAGGCTTTGAGGCTTTCTTT.

This clonotype was counted many times. The chain joins TRBV12-3 or TRBV12-4 to TRBJ2-2; unclear D gene. Trimming stripped 8 bases from V and 4 bases from J, with 11 bases between. There are 13 residues in the CDR3. In DNA, the CDR3 is TGTGCCAGCGAGCCACCGGGCACCGGGGAGCTGTTTTTT. This codes for CASEPPGTGELFF.

This clonotype was recorded at least ten times. The J gene is TRBJ2-5, the V gene TRBV20-1; a weak D match, TRBD1 (6 bases). The CDR3 totals 17 residues. CDR1 DFQATT and CDR2 SNEGSKA come from the germline V gene (reference sequence). Trimming pared 6 bases from V and 3 bases from J, leaving 26 bases between. CDR3: CSANPVPLDSLEETQYF. The DNA of the CDR3 is TGCAGTGCAAACCCCGTACCCCTGGACAGTCTTGAAGAGACCCAGTACTTC.

Many counts were recorded for this clonotype. The chain links TRBV7-6 to TRBJ1-3; D unclear. Germline values: CDR1 SGHVS, CDR2 FNYEAQ. The CDR3 contains 15 residues. V dropped 1 base and J dropped 0 bases, with 7 bases sitting between them. The CDR3 bases are TGTGCCAGCAGCTTAGGTAGCAACTCTGGAAACACCATATATTTT. As protein: CASSLGSNSGNTIYF.

The rearrangement joins TRBV20-1 to TRBJ2-2; no clear D gene. CDR1 DFQATT and CDR2 SNEGSKA come from the germline V gene (reference sequence). Trimming removed 3 bases at V and 1 base at J, with 6 bases between. This CDR3 spans 13 amino acids. Here the CDR3 reads CSASVQNTGELFF. The CDR3 region has the DNA TGCAGTGCTAGTGTCCAGAACACCGGGGAGCTGTTTTTT.

The rearrangement links TRBV5-1 to TRBJ1-1; no reliable D call. The germline gives CDR1 SGHRS, CDR2 YFSETQ. This CDR3 is built from 13 residues. Trimming took 5 bases from V and 0 from J, leaving 8 bases between them. CDR3 in amino acids: CASREGMNTEAFF. CDR3 nucleotides: TGCGCCAGCAGGGAGGGCATGAACACTGAAGCTTTCTTT.

This clonotype was detected ten times or more. The chain couples TRBV4-2 to TRBJ2-7; D may be TRBD1 or TRBD2 (6 bases each). There are 16 residues in the CDR3. CDR1 LGHNA and CDR2 YNFKEQ come from the germline V gene. V was cut by 3 bases and J by 3 bases, with 18 bases left in between. The CDR3 protein is CASSQAGQAGRYEQYF. The CDR3 nucleotides read TGTGCCAGCAGCCAGGCGGGACAAGCAGGCCGCTACGAGCAGTACTTC.

Many counts were recorded for this clonotype. V usage is TRBV12-3 or TRBV12-4 and J usage is TRBJ2-7; 9 bases map to TRBD1. J gave up 3 bases and V 2 bases, and 5 bases lay outside the gene matches. CDR3 length: 15 amino acids. CDR3 in amino acids: CASSLSVGQGYEQYF. CDR3 bases: TGTGCCAGCAGTTTAAGTGTGGGACAGGGCTACGAGCAGTACTTC.

This clonotype was detected ten times or more. J is TRBJ2-5 and V is TRBV12-3 or TRBV12-4; D might be TRBD2 (6 bases). Trimming took off 5 bases at V and 7 bases at J, with 14 bases between the two ends. This CDR3 comprises 13 residues. CDR3 nucleotides: TGTGCCAGCAGTCCGGGACTCACGGGGACCCAGTACTTC. It codes for CASSPGLTGTQYF.

This clonotype occurred many times. The chain links TRBV24-1 to TRBJ2-3, with 7 bases aligning to TRBD1. This CDR3 is 13 amino acids long. Trimming cost V 8 bases and J 1 base; bases outside gene matches: 2. CDR1 is KGHDR, CDR2 SFDVKD, per germline. This CDR3 reads CATNRGGTDTQYF. The CDR3 nucleotides are TGTGCCACCAACAGGGGTGGCACAGATACGCAGTATTTT.

V usage is TRBV7-2 and J usage is TRBJ2-7, with 9 nucleotides matching TRBD1. The CDR3 contains 15 residues. Germline V gene sequence: CDR1 SGHTA, CDR2 FQGNSA. The trim removed 2 bases at V and 4 bases at J, leaving 6 bases unmatched. CDR3 in amino acids: CASSLTADRGYEQYF. The CDR3, as DNA: TGTGCCAGCAGCTTAACTGCGGACAGGGGTTACGAGCAGTACTTC.

This clonotype has a count of ten or more. The chain has TRBV4-2 and TRBJ2-7; 8 bases match TRBD2. The trim removed 4 bases at V and 3 bases at J, leaving 11 bases unmatched. CDR1 is LGHNA, CDR2 YNFKEQ, per germline. The CDR3 covers 16 residues. The CDR3 protein is CASSPRRGSGSYEQYF. CDR3 nucleotides: TGTGCCAGCAGCCCAAGACGCGGCAGCGGGAGCTACGAGCAGTACTTC.

V gene TRBV7-2 combines with J gene TRBJ2-3; weak D call: TRBD2 (7 bases). V lost 5 bases to trimming and J lost 2 bases, with 20 bases between them. The V gene's germline CDR1 is SGHTA and CDR2 FQGNSA. The CDR3 extends over 17 amino acids. The CDR3 DNA reads TGTGCCAGCAGCCCCGGGCCGGGGCGGGGGCTCACAGATACGCAGTATTTT. It translates to CASSPGPGRGLTDTQYF.

The table lists this clonotype with a few counts. The V gene is TRBV7-3, the J gene TRBJ2-2; 9 bases are a match to TRBD2. Germline trimming cut 5 bases from V and 10 bases from J; bases unmatched to any gene: 20. The CDR3 runs to 18 residues. The germline CDR1 and CDR2 sequences are SGHTA and FQGTGA. CDR3 DNA: TGTGCCAGCAGCCGCAGGCCTAGCGGGGCGGCGGTTTCCGAGGAGCTGTTTTTT. Protein product: CASSRRPSGAAVSEELFF. Full variable domain (rest looked up from reference TRBV7-3 and TRBJ2-2): GAGVSQTPSNKVTEKGKYVELRCDPISGHTALYWYRQSLGQGPEFLIYFQGTGAADDSGLPNDRFFAVRPEGSVSTLKIQRTERGDSAVYLCASSRRPSGAAVSEELFFGEGSRLTVL.

This chain connects TRBV6-1 to TRBJ2-5; TRBD1 matches 8 bases. The length of the CDR3 is 14 residues. V shed 6 bases and J 5 bases; nucleotides not matched to a gene: 8. In germline, CDR1 is MNHNS, CDR2 SASEGT. CDR3 DNA sequence: TGTGCCAGCAGGGCGCAGGGGGCGCGGGAGACCCAGTACTTC. It translates to CASRAQGARETQYF.

This clonotype has just a few counts. J is TRBJ2-3 and V is TRBV7-2; no reliable D call. Germline V lookup: CDR1 SGHTA, CDR2 FQGNSA. The length of the CDR3 is 13 residues. The ends were cut back, 6 bases at V and 8 bases at J, with 15 bases in the middle. The CDR3 nucleotides are TGTGCCAGCAGTGACCCAACCGTTCGTACGCAGTATTTT. This gives the protein CASSDPTVRTQYF.

The gene calls are TRBV28 and TRBJ2-3; D unresolved. Germline CDR1 reads MDHEN; CDR2 reads SYDVKM. The CDR3 has 15 residues. The V end was cut by 6 bases, the J end by 0 bases, with 13 bases between. CDR3 sequence reads: CASRSRRASTDTQYF. The CDR3 DNA follows: TGTGCCAGCAGATCCCGTCGGGCGAGCACAGATACGCAGTATTTT. Variable domain in full (rest from reference TRBV28 and TRBJ2-3): DVKVTQSSRYLVKRTGEKVFLECVQDMDHENMFWYRQDPGLGLRLIYFSYDVKMKEKGDIPEGYSVSREKKERFSLILESASTNQTSMYLCASRSRRASTDTQYFGPGTRLTVL.

This clonotype was recorded many times. The chain is built from TRBV4-2 and TRBJ2-7; D unresolved. This CDR3 has 14 amino acids. The germline V and J ends were trimmed by 4 bases and 6 bases, with 16 bases remaining between them. Per germline, CDR1 LGHNA and CDR2 YNFKEQ. The CDR3 loop reads CASSLLRGALEQYF. Here the CDR3 DNA reads TGTGCCAGCAGCCTATTAAGAGGAGCTCTCGAGCAGTACTTC.

This clonotype was picked up many times. The J gene is TRBJ2-1, the V gene TRBV4-3; 10 nucleotides align to TRBD2. The CDR3 consists of 19 residues. V lost 3 bases to trimming and J lost 1 base; unmatched junction nucleotides: 12. The germline gives CDR1 LGHNA, CDR2 YSLEER. CDR3 bases: TGCGCCAGCAGCCAGGATATTGGTAGCGGGAGGCGATCCTACAATGAGCAGTTCTTC. Its protein is CASSQDIGSGRRSYNEQFF.

This clonotype was recorded many times. This rearrangement joins TRBV28 to TRBJ2-3, with D tentatively TRBD1 (6 bases). Per the germline V gene, CDR1 is MDHEN and CDR2 is SYDVKM. CDR3 length equals 18 residues. V was shortened by 2 bases and J by 2 bases, with 20 bases between the two germline ends. Here the CDR3 reads CASSLRTSGEPATDTQYF. CDR3 DNA: TGTGCCAGCAGTTTACGGACTTCAGGGGAACCTGCCACAGATACGCAGTATTTT. The variable domain in full, completed from reference TRBV28 and TRBJ2-3, reads DVKVTQSSRYLVKRTGEKVFLECVQDMDHENMFWYRQDPGLGLRLIYFSYDVKMKEKGDIPEGYSVSREKKERFSLILESASTNQTSMYLCASSLRTSGEPATDTQYFGPGTRLTVL.

This clonotype was seen at least ten times. The J gene is TRBJ1-5, the V gene TRBV11-1; 9 bases match TRBD1. The CDR3 loop spans 18 amino acids. Germline CDR1 and CDR2: SGHAT and FQDESV (reference sequence). V dropped 1 base and J dropped 7; count of bases not matched to a gene: 14. The DNA for the CDR3 is TGTGCCAGCAGCTTAGATCCGGGACAGGGTGGGCCCAAGCAGCCCCAGCATTTT. This gives the protein CASSLDPGQGGPKQPQHF. The full variable domain, rest sourced from reference TRBV11-1 and TRBJ1-5, is EAEVAQSPRYKITEKSQAVAFWCDPISGHATLYWYRQILGQGPELLVQFQDESVVDDSQLPKDRFSAERLKGVDSTLKIQPAELGDSAMYLCASSLDPGQGGPKQPQHFGDGTRLSIL.

The CDR3 DNA sequence: TGTGCCAGCAGCCCCCGGGGGGTGACCCAGTACTTC. Protein sequence: CASSPRGVTQYF. The chain combines TRBV3-1 with TRBJ2-5, with TRBD2 matching 7 bases. Germline assignment: CDR1 LGHDT and CDR2 YNNKEL (reference sequence). V lost 4 bases to trimming and J lost 7 bases; unmatched junction nucleotides: 3. This CDR3 has 12 amino acids.